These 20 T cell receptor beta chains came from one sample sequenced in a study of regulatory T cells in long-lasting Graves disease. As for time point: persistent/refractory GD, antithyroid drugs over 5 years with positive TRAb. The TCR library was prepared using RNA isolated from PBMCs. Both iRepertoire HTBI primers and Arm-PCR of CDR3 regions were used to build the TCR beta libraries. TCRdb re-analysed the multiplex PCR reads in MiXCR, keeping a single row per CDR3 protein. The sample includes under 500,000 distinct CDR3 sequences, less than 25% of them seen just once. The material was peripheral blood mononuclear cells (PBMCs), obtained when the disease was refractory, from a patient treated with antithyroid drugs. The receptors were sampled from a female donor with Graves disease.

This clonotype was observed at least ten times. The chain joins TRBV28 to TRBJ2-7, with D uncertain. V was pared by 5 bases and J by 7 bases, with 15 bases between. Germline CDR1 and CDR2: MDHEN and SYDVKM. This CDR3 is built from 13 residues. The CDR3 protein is CASSNILTGEQYF. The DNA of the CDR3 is TGTGCCAGCAGTAATATCCTGACCGGGGAGCAGTACTTC.

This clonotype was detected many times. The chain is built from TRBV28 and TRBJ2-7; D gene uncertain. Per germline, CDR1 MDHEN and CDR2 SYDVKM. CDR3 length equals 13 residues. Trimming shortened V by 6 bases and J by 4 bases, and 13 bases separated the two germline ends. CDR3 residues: CASSFGRAYEQYF. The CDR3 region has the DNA TGTGCCAGCAGCTTCGGCAGAGCATACGAGCAGTACTTC. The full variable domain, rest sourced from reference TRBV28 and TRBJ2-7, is DVKVTQSSRYLVKRTGEKVFLECVQDMDHENMFWYRQDPGLGLRLIYFSYDVKMKEKGDIPEGYSVSREKKERFSLILESASTNQTSMYLCASSFGRAYEQYFGPGTRLTVT.

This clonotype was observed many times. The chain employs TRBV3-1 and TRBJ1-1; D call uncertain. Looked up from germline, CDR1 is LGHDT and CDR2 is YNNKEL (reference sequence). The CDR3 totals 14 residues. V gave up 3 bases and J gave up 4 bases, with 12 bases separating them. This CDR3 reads CASSQVVSGTEAFF. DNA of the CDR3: TGTGCCAGCAGCCAGGTCGTCTCGGGCACTGAAGCTTTCTTT.

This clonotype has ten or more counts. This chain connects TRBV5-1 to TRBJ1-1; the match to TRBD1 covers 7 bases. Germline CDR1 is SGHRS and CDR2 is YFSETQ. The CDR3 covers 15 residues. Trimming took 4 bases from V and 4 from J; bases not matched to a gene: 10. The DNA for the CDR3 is TGCGCCAGCAGCCGATTGGGGGCAGGGGGCACTGAAGCTTTCTTT. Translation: CASSRLGAGGTEAFF.

The CDR3 loop reads CASSLLAGALFTEQYF. CDR3 coding DNA: TGTGCCAGCAGTTTACTAGCGGGAGCTTTATTCACCGAGCAGTACTTC. The J gene is TRBJ2-7, the V gene TRBV11-2; 11 nucleotides match TRBD2. J gave up 6 bases and V 6 bases, and 13 bases lay outside the gene matches. Germline assignment: CDR1 SGHAT and CDR2 FQNNGV. This CDR3 contains 16 residues.

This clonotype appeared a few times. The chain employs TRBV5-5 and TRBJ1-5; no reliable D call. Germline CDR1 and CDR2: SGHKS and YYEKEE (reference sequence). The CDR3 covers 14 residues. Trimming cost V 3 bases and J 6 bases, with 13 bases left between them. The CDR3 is CASSSRLGGQPQHF. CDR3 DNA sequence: TGTGCCAGCAGCTCTCGGTTGGGAGGTCAGCCCCAGCATTTT. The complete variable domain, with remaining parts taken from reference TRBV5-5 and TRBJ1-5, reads DAGVTQSPTHLIKTRGQQVTLRCSPISGHKSVSWYQQVLGQGPQFIFQYYEKEERGRGNFPDRFSARQFPNYSSELNVNALLLGDSALYLCASSSRLGGQPQHFGDGTRLSIL.

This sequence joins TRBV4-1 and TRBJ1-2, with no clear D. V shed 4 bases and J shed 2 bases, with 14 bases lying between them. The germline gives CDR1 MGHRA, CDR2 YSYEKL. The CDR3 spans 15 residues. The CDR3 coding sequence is TGCGCCAGCAGCCTCTCGGCCGGAGTCAACTATGGCTACACCTTC. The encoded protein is CASSLSAGVNYGYTF.

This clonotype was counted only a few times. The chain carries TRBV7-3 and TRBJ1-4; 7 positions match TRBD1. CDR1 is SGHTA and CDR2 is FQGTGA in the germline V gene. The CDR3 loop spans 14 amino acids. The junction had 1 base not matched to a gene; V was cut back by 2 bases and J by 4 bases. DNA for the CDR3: TGTGCCAGCAGCTTAGACAGGGTTAATGAAAAACTGTTTTTT. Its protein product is CASSLDRVNEKLFF.

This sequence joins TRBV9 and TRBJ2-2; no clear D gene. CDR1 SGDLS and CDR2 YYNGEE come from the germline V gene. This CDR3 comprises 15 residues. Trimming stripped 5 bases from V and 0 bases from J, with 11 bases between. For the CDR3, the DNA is TGTGCCAGCAGAGATTATCAAGCGAACACCGGGGAGCTGTTTTTT. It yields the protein CASRDYQANTGELFF.

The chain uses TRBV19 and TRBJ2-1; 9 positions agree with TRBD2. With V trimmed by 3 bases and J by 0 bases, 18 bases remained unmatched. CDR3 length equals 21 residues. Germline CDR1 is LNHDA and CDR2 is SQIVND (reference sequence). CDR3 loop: CASSMNFSPGLAGLSYNEQFF. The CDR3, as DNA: TGTGCCAGTAGTATGAATTTCTCTCCCGGGCTAGCGGGACTCTCCTACAATGAGCAGTTCTTC.

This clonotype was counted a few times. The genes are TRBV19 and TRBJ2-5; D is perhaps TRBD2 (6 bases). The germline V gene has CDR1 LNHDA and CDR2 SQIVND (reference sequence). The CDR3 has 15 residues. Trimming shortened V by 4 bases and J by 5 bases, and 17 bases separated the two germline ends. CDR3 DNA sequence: TGTGCCAGTAGTACAACGGGACTGCTTGGTGAGACCCAGTACTTC. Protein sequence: CASSTTGLLGETQYF.

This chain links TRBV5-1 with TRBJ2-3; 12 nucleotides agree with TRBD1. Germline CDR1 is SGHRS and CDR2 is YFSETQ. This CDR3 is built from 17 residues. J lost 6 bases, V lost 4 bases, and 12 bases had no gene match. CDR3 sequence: CASSPQLRGQGADTQYF. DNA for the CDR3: TGCGCCAGCAGCCCTCAGTTGAGGGGACAGGGGGCCGATACGCAGTATTTT.

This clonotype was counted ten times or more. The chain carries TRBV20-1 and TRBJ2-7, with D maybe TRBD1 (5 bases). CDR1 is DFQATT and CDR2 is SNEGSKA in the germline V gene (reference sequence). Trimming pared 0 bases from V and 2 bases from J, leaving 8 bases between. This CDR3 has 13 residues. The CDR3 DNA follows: TGCAGTGCTAGAGATCTGACAGCCTACGAGCAGTACTTC. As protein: CSARDLTAYEQYF.

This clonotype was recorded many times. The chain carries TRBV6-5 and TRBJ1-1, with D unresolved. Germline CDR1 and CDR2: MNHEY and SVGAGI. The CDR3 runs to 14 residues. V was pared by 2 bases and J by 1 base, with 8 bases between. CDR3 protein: CASSYLEENTEAFF. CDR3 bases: TGTGCCAGCAGTTACCTAGAAGAGAACACTGAAGCTTTCTTT.

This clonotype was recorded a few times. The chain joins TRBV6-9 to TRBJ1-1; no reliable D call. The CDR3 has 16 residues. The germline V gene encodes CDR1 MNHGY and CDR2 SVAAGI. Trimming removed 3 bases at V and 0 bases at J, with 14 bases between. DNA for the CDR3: TGTGCCAGCAGTTACTCTTGGACGGCCATGAACACTGAAGCTTTCTTT. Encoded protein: CASSYSWTAMNTEAFF.

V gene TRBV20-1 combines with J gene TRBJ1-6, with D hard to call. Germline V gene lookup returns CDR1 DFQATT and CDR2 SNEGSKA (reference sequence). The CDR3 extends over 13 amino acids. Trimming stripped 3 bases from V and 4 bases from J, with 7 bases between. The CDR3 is CSARSGYNSPLHF. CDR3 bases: TGCAGTGCTAGGTCTGGTTATAATTCACCCCTCCACTTT.

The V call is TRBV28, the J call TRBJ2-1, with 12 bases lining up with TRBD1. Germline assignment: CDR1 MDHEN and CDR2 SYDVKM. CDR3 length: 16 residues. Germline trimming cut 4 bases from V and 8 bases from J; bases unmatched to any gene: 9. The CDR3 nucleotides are TGTGCCAGCAGTTCCTCAAGGGACAGGGGGCGGGATGAGCAGTTCTTC. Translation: CASSSSRDRGRDEQFF.

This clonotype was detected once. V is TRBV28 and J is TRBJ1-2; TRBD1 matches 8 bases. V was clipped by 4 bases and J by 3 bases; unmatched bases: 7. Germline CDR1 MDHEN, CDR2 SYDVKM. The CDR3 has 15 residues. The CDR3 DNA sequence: TGTGCCAGCAGTTGGGCAGGGGGCGCCGACTATGGCTACACCTTC. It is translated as CASSWAGGADYGYTF.

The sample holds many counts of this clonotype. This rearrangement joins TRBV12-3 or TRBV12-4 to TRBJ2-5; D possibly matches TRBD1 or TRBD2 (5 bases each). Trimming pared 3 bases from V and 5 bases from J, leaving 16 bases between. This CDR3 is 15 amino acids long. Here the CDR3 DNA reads TGTGCCAGCAGTTTTTCAGAGGGGTCAGAGGAGACCCAGTACTTC. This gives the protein CASSFSEGSEETQYF.

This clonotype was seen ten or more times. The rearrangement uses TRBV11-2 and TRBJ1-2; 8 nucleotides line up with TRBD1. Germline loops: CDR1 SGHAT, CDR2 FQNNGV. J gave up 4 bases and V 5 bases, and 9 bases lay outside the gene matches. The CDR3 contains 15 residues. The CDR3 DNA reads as TGTGCCAGCAGCCCCACCGGACAGGGTGCCTATGGCTACACCTTC. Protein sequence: CASSPTGQGAYGYTF.